This T cell receptor (beta chain) was retrieved from a study of blood T cell repertoires in COVID-19 (dated by TCRdb to 2019 to 2021). Regarding the study in general: Samples from collaborators originated in the United States, Italy and Spain and spanned both the acute and convalescent phases of COVID-19. The prospective study material was composed of cDNA or gDNA derived from T cells, B-cell-depleted T cells, or PBMCs. The repertoires were released in a freely available public database meant as a resource for research on the immune response to SARS-CoV-2. Where available, HLA class I and class II types were obtained from metadata supplied by the sample provider rather than from assay-based typing. The sample metadata nearly always contained a de-identified subject ID, COVID-19 status, age in years and sex. Samples were obtained from the ongoing ImmuneRACE study (first 160 participants) and from about 1,300 subjects provided by 6 global collaborators. The dataset comprised deeply sampled blood TCRbeta repertoires from subjects exposed to, actively infected with, or recovered from COVID-19.

Compared with germline, V lacks 4 bases and J lacks 7 bases; bases without a gene match: 6. CDR1 and CDR2 were assigned from the germline V gene as MNHEY and SVGAGI. The CDR3 starts with the cysteine, ends with the phenylalanine, and has 14 residues. Just the 42-base CDR3 DNA is kept, in frame starting at base 1. Broad study findings and their caveats: How much clinical and demographic metadata was included differed by source and by participant, and the metadata was provided uncurated.

Concerning this clone itself: Its binding antigen is unknown. Base qualities are missing; no much larger clone stands one base away.

A second Seattle source provided samples from volunteer blood donors who had recovered from COVID-19. Collaborating institutions collected whole blood in K2EDTA tubes following their own protocols. For TCRbeta analysis, collaborators shipped samples as frozen whole blood, isolated PBMCs, or DNA extracted from either of those sample types. The immunoSEQ Assay, a bias-controlled multiplex PCR, was used to amplify TCRbeta CDR3 regions from genomic DNA. Per the source publication's procedure: The number of nucleated cells in each sample was estimated from the amplification of reference gene primers within the assay. To quantify the absolute abundance of each unique TCRbeta CDR3 rearrangement, sequence reads were collapsed and filtered. Productive Simpson clonality was computed per sample as the square root of Simpson's diversity index over productive rearrangements. Imported from immuneACCESS, the table was reduced by TCRdb to in-frame sequences with V and J called. These copies leave out some clones; in studies compared against another copy, an unresolved V gene accounts for under half, and the cause of the remainder is not known. The D gene and trimming were derived from the DNA, and the V and J assignments and clone size from that table. The sample records more than 150,000 clones, about four fifths of which are singletons. Approximately 12% of the sample is held by the ten biggest clonotypes.

This TCR derives from a man in his 70s who had recovered from COVID-19. The rearranged segments are TRBV6-5 and TRBJ2-5; TRBD1 aligns with 10 central bases. Sequencing used peripheral blood. The base sequence is TGTGCCAGCAGTTTAGATGGGACAGGGGCGACCCAGTACTTC. It encodes CASSLDGTGATQYF.